The source of this TCR beta chain is a study of T cell repertoires in ileal Crohn's disease. Germline V gene data show CDR1 as MNHEY and CDR2 as SMNVEV (reference sequence). The V end lost 7 bases, the J end lost 3 bases, and 23 bases lay between the germline ends. This CDR3 is 17 amino acids long. Using immunoSEQ multiplex PCR, the repertoire was profiled, and TCRdb retains in-frame clones only, with some absent. The data contain some 13,000 clones, approximately 81% of them singletons. The time point here: neoterminal ileum biopsy at postoperative endoscopy, about 6 months after surgery. The source is an adult with Crohn's disease. The sequencing sample was made of ileal tissue. This sequence joins TRBV27 and TRBJ2-3; possible D gene TRBD2, 5 bases. In DNA, the CDR3 is TGTGCCAGCAACCCTTTGGCGGGCCCCCTAGGAACAGATACGCAGTATTTT. This gives the protein CASNPLAGPLGTDTQYF.